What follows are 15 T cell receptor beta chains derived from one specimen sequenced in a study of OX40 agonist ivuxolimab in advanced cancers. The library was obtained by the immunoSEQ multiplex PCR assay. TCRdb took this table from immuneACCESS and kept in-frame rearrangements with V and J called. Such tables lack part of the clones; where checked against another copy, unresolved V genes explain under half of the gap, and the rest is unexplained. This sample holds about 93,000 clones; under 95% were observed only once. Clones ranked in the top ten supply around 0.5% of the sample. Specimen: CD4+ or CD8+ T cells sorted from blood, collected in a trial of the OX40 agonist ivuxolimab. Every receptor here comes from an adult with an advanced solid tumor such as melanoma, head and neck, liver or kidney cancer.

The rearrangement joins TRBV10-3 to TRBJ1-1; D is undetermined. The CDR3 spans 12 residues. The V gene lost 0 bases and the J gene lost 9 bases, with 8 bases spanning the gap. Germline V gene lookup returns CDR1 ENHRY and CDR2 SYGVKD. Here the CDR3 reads CAISESTGKAFF. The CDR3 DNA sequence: TGTGCCATCAGTGAGTCTACGGGGAAAGCTTTCTTT.

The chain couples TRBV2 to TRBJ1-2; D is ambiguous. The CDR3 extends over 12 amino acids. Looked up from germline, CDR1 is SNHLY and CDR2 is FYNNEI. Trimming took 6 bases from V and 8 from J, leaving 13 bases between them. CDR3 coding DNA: TGTGCCAGCAGCCCCGAACCATTAGGCTACACCTTC. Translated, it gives CASSPEPLGYTF.

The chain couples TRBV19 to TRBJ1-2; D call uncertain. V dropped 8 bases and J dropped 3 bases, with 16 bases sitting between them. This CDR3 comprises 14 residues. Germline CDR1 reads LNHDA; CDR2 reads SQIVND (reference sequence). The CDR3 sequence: CASSPLLKDYGYTF. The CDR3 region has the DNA TGTGCCAGTTCCCCCCTTTTGAAGGACTATGGCTACACCTTC.

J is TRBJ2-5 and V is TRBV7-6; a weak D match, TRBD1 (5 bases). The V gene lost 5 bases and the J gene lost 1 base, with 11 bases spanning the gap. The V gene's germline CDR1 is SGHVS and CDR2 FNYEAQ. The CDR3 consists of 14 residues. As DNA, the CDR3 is TGTGCCAGCAGCCCACGTGGGGCCCAAGAGACCCAGTACTTC. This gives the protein CASSPRGAQETQYF. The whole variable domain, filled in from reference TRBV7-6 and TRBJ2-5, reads GAGVSQSPRYKVTKRGQDVALRCDPISGHVSLYWYRQALGQGPEFLTYFNYEAQQDKSGLPNDRFSAERPEGSISTLTIQRTEQRDSAMYRCASSPRGAQETQYFGPGTRLLVL.

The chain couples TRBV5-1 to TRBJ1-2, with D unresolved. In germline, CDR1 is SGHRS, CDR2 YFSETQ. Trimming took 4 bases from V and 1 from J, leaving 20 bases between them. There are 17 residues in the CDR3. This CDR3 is CASSQDLQPIHNYGYTF. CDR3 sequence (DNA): TGCGCCAGCAGCCAGGACCTTCAACCTATTCATAACTATGGCTACACCTTC.

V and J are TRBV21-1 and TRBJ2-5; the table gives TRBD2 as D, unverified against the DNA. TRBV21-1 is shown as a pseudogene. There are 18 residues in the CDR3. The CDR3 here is CASSKELWPSGTQETQYF. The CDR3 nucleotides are TGTGCCAGCAGCAAAGAGTTGTGGCCTAGCGGTACGCAAGAGACCCAGTACTTC.

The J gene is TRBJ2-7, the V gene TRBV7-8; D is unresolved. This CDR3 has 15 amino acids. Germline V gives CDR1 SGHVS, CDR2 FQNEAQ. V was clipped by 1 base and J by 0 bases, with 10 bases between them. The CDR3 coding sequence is TGTGCCAGCAGCTTAGGTACGGCTAGCTCCTACGAGCAGTACTTC. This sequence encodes CASSLGTASSYEQYF. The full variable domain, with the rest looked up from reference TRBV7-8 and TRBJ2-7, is GAGVSQSPRYKVAKRGQDVALRCDPISGHVSLFWYQQALGQGPEFLTYFQNEAQLDKSGLPSDRFFAERPEGSVSTLKIQRTQQEDSAVYLCASSLGTASSYEQYFGPGTRLTVT.

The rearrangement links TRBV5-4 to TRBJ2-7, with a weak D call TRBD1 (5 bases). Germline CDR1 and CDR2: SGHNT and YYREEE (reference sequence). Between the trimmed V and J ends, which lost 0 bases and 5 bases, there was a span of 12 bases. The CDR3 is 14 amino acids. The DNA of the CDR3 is TGTGCCAGCAGCTTGGCCAGGGCTCTCCACGAGCAGTACTTC. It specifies CASSLARALHEQYF.

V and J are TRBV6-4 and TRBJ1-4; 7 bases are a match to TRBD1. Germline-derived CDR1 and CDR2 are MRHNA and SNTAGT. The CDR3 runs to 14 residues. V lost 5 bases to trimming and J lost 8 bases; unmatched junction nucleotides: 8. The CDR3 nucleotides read TGTGCCAGCAGTCCCGGGACAGCGGGGGAAAAACTGTTTTTT. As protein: CASSPGTAGEKLFF.

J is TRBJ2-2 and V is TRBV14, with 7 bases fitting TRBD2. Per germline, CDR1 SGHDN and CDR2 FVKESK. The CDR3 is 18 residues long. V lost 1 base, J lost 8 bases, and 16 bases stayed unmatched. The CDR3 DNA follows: TGTGCCAGCAGCCAAGGTAAAACCGGGAGGAGCACGTTAGGGGAGCTGTTTTTT. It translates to CASSQGKTGRSTLGELFF. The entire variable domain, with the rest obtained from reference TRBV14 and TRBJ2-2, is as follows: EAGVTQFPSHSVIEKGQTVTLRCDPISGHDNLYWYRRVMGKEIKFLLHFVKESKQDESGMPNNRFLAERTGGTYSTLKVQPAELEDSGVYFCASSQGKTGRSTLGELFFGEGSRLTVL.

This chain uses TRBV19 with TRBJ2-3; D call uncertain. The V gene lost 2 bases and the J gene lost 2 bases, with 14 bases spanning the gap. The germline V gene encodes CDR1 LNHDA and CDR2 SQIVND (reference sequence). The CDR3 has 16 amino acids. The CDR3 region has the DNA TGTGCCAGTAGTATATCGTCCATCAGGAACACAGATACGCAGTATTTT. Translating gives CASSISSIRNTDTQYF. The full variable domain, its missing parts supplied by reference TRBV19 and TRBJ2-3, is DGGITQSPKYLFRKEGQNVTLSCEQNLNHDAMYWYRQDPGQGLRLIYYSQIVNDFQKGDIAEGYSVSREKKESFPLTVTSAQKNPTAFYLCASSISSIRNTDTQYFGPGTRLTVL.

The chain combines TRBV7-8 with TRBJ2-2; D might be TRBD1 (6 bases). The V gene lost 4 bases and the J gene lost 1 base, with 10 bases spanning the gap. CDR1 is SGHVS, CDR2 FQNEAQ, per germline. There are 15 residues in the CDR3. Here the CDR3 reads CASSSPTGNTGELFF. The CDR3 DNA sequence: TGTGCCAGCAGCTCCCCGACAGGGAACACCGGGGAGCTGTTTTTT.

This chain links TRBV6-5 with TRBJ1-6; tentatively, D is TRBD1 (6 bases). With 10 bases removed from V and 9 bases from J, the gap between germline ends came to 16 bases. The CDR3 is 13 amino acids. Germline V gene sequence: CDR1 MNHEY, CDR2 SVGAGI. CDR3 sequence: CATLGHLGSPLHF. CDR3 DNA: TGTGCCACCTTGGGACATTTAGGTTCACCCCTCCACTTT.

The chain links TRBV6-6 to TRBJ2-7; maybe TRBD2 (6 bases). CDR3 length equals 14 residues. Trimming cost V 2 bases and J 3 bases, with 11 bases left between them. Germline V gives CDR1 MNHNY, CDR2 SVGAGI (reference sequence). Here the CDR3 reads CASSYLGGLYEQYF. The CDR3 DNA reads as TGTGCCAGCAGTTACCTGGGGGGACTCTACGAGCAGTACTTC.

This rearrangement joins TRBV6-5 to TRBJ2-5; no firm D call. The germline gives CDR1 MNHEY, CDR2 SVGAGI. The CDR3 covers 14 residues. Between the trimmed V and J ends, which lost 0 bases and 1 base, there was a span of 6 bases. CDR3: CASSYSSLQETQYF. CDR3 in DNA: TGTGCCAGCAGTTACTCAAGTCTCCAAGAGACCCAGTACTTC.